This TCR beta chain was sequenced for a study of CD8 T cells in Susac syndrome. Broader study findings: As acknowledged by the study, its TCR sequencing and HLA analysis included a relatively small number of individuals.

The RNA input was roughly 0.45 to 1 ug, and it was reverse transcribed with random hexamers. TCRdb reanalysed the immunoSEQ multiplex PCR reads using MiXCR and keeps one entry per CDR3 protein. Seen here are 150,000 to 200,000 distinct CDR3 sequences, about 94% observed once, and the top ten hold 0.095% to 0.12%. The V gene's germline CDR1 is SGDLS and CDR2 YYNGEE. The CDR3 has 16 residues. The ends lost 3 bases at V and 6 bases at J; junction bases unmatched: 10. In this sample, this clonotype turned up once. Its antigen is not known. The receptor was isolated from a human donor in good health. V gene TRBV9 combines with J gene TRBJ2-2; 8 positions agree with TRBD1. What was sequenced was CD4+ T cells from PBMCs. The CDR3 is CASSGRQGWGPGELFF. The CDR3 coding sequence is TGTGCCAGCAGCGGGCGACAGGGGTGGGGACCCGGGGAGCTGTTTTTT.